This section outlines one T cell receptor (beta chain) sequence together with its context. Its antigen remains unknown. This sample was taken from a study of T cell clonotyping in hematopoietic cell transplantation. Study-level results: Pathologically expanded recipient clonotypes increased progressively from day 30 to day 180 as diversity fell. No sorting was done, leaving CD4 and CD8 contributions mixed.

TCRdb keeps only in-frame clones here, not all; method: immunoSEQ multiplex PCR. The sample consists of just under 7,500 clones, approximately 96% of them appearing once. Germline CDR1 and CDR2: SGDLS and YYNGEE. The CDR3 consists of 16 residues. With 0 bases clipped from V and 7 bases from J, the junction kept 10 bases outside the gene matches. The source of this sequence is a male patient between 40 and 50 years old who had an allogeneic stem cell transplant from a related donor, so the T cells may come from the graft donor. Some clones in this sample may be carry-over from other donors' samples. The source material was PBMCs, sampled 30 days after allogeneic stem cell transplant. The chain recombines TRBV9 with TRBJ2-5; 9 bases map to TRBD2. The CDR3 sequence: CASSVGSGGGAGTQYF. The CDR3 DNA is TGTGCCAGCAGCGTAGGTTCTGGCGGGGGGGCTGGGACCCAGTACTTC.